This TCR beta chain was identified during a study of T cell repertoires in cytomegalovirus infection. On the study more broadly: Public TCR beta signature analysis indicated the presence of both CMV infection and matching HLA type.

Whole-study findings and limits: Identification of carriers of CMV plus the relevant HLA was performed using cumulative public TCR beta family frequency. Ex vivo, HLA-C-restricted CMV-specific TCR beta clonotypes prevailed over the rest of the response.

Using its own MiXCR run on the reads, TCRdb lists one record per CDR3 protein. The data hold 500,000 to 600,000 distinct CDR3 sequences, with more than 15% observed a single time. This CDR3 has 15 residues. CDR1 SNHLY and CDR2 FYNNEI come from the germline V gene. Trimming removed 5 bases at V and 3 bases at J, with 14 bases between. This clonotype was picked up a small number of times. Its antigen remains unidentified. The clonotype comes from a human donor in good health (CMV status not recorded). Some clones in this sample may be carry-over from other donors' samples. The sample comprised CD8+ T cells from PBMCs. V is TRBV2 and J is TRBJ1-5; D possibly corresponds to TRBD1 (5 bases). Here the CDR3 DNA reads TGTGCCAGCAGTCCTGAGGGGTATGCCAATCAGCCCCAGCATTTT. Residues: CASSPEGYANQPQHF.